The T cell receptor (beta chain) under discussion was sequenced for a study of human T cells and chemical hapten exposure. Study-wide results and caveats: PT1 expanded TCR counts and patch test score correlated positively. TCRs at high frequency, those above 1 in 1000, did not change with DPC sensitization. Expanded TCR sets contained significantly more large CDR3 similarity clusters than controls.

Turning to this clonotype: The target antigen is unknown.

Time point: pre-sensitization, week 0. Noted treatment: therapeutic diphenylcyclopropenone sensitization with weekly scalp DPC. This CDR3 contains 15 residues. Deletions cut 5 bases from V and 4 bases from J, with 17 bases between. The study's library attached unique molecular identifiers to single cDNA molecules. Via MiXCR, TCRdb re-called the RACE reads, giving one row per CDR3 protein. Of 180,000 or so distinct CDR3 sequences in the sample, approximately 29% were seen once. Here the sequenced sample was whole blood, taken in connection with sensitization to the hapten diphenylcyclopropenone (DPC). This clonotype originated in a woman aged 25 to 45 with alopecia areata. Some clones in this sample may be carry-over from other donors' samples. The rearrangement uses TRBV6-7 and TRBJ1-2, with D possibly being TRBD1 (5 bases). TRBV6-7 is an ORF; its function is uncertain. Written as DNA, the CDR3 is TGTGCCAGCAGTGGACGGGGACTGTTCCCCTATGGCTACACCTTC. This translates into CASSGRGLFPYGYTF.